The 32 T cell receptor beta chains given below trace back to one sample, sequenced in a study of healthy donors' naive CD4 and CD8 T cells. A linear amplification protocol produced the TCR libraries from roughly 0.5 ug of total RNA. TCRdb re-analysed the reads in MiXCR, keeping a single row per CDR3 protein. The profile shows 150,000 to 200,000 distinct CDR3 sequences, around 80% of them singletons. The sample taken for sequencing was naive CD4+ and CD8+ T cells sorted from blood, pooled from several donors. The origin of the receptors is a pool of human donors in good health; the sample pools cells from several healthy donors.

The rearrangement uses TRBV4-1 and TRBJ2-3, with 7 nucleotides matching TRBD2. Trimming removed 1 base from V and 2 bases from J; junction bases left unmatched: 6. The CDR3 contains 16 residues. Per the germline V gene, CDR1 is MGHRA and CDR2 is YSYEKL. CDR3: CASSQGLAEVTDTQYF. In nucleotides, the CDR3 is TGCGCCAGCAGCCAAGGTCTAGCGGAAGTCACAGATACGCAGTATTTT.

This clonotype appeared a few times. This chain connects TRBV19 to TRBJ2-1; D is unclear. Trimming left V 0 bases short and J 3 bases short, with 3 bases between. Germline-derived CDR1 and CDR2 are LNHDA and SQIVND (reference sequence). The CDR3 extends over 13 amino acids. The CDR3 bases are TGTGCCAGTAGTATAGATCACTACAATGAGCAGTTCTTC. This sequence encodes CASSIDHYNEQFF.

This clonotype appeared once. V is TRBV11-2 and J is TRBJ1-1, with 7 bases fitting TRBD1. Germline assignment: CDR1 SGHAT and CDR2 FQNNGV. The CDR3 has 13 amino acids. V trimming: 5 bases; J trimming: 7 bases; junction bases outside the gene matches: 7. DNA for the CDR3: TGTGCCAGCAGCCTGACAGGGTTCATTGAAGCTTTCTTT. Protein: CASSLTGFIEAFF.

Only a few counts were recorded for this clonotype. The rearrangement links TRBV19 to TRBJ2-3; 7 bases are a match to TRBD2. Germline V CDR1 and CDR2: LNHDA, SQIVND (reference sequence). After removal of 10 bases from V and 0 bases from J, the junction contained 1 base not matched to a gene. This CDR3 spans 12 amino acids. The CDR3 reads CATGGSTDTQYF. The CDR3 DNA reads TGTGCCACCGGGGGGAGCACAGATACGCAGTATTTT.

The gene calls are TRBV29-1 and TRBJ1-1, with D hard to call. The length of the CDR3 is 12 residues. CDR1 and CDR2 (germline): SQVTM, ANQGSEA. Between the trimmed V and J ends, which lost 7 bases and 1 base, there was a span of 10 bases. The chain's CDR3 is CSAPMENTEAFF. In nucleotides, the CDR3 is TGCAGCGCCCCGATGGAGAACACTGAAGCTTTCTTT.

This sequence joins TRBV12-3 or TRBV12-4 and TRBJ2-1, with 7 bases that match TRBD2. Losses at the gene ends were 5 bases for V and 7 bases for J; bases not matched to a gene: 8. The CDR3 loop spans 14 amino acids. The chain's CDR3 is CASSRGLGGNEQFF. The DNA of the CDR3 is TGTGCCAGCAGTAGAGGGCTGGGGGGGAATGAGCAGTTCTTC.

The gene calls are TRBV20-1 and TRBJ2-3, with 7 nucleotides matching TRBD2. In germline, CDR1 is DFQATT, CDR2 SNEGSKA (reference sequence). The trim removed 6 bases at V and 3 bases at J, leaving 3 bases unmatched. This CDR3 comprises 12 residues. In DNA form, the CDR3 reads TGCAGTGCGCGGGAGATAACAGATACGCAGTATTTT. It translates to CSAREITDTQYF.

The CDR3 bases are TGTGCCAGCAGCCGGGACCCCTACAATGAGCAGTTCTTC. It is translated as CASSRDPYNEQFF. The chain links TRBV2 to TRBJ2-1; TRBD1 or TRBD2 may be the D gene (5 bases each). This CDR3 has 13 amino acids. Trimming took 6 bases from V and 2 from J, leaving 8 bases between them. Germline V gene sequence: CDR1 SNHLY, CDR2 FYNNEI.

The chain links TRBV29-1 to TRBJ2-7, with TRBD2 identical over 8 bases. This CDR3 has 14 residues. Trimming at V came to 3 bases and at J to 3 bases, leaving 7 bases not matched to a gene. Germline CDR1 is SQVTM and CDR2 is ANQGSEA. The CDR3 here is CSVDSTSAIYEQYF. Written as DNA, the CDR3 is TGCAGCGTTGATTCGACTAGCGCTATCTACGAGCAGTACTTC.

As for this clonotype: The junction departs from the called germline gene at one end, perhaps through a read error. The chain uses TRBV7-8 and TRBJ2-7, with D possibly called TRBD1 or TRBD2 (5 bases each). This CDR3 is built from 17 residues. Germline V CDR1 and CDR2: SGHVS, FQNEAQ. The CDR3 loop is CASSLRDAGRHSYEQYF. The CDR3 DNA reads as TGTGCCAGCAGCTTACGGGATGCAGGGCGTCACTCCTATGAGCAGTACTTC.

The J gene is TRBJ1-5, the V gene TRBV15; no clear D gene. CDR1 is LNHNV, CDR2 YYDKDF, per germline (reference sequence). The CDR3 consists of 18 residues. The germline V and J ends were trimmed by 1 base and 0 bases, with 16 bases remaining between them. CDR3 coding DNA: TGTGCCACCAGCAGAGTAGGTCACGCGACCTATAGCAATCAGCCCCAGCATTTT. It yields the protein CATSRVGHATYSNQPQHF.

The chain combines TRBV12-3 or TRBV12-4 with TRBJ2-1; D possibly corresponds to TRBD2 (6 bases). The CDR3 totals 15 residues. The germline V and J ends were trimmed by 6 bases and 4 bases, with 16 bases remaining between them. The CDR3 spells CASRTLGRDYNEQFF. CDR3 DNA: TGTGCCAGCAGGACGCTGGGGCGGGATTACAATGAGCAGTTCTTC.

The CDR3 region is CASNDRGPLYEQYF. The CDR3 DNA is TGTGCCAGCAATGACAGGGGGCCTCTCTACGAGCAGTACTTC. The chain has TRBV6-5 and TRBJ2-7; 10 nucleotides line up with TRBD1. V was pared by 7 bases and J by 3 bases, with 6 bases of the junction left unmatched. Germline CDR1 reads MNHEY; CDR2 reads SVGAGI. The CDR3 has 14 residues.

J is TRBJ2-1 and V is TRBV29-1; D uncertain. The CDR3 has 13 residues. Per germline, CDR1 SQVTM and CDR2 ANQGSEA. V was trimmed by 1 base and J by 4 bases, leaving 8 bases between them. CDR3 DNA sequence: TGCAGCGTTGAAGGAATGGGATACAATGAGCAGTTCTTC. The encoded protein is CSVEGMGYNEQFF.

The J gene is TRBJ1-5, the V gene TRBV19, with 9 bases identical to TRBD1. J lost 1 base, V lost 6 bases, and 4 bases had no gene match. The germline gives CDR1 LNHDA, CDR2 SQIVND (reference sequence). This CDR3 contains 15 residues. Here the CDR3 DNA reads TGTGCCAGTAGAGGACAGGGGTCGAGCAATCAGCCCCAGCATTTT. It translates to CASRGQGSSNQPQHF.

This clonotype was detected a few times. The CDR3 DNA reads as TGTGCCAGCAGCCCCCTAGCGGGGGAAGAAGAGACCCAGTACTTC. Its protein is CASSPLAGEEETQYF. The V and J genes are TRBV6-5 and TRBJ2-5; 10 positions match TRBD2. CDR1 MNHEY and CDR2 SVGAGI come from the germline V gene. The junction had 7 bases not matched to a gene; V was cut back by 6 bases and J by 3 bases. CDR3 size: 15 residues.

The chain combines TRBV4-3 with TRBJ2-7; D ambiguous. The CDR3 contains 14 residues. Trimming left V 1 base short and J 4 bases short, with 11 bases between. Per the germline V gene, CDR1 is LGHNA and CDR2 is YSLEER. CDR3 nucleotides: TGCGCCAGCAGCCAAGGGCTTCCCGGGTACGAGCAGTACTTC. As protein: CASSQGLPGYEQYF.

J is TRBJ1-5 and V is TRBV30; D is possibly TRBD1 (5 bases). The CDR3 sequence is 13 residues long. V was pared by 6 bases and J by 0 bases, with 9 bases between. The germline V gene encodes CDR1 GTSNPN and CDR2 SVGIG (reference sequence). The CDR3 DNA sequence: TGTGCCTGTGGAGGGGATAGCAATCAGCCCCAGCATTTT. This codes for CACGGDSNQPQHF. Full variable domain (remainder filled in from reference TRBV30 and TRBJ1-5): SQTIHQWPATLVQPVGSPLSLECTVEGTSNPNLYWYRQAAGRGLQLLFYSVGIGQISSEVPQNLSASRPQDRQFILSSKKLLLSDSGFYLCACGGDSNQPQHFGDGTRLSIL.

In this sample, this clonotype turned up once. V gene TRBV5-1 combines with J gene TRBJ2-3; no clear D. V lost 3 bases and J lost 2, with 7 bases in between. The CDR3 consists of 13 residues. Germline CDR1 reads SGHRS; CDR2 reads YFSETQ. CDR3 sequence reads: CASSSIPTDTQYF. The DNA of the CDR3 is TGCGCCAGCAGCTCAATACCCACAGATACGCAGTATTTT.

In nucleotides, the CDR3 is TGCGCCAGCAGCCAAGATGACAGAGGGGTAGATACGCAGTATTTT. As protein: CASSQDDRGVDTQYF. The V call is TRBV4-3, the J call TRBJ2-3; D is perhaps TRBD1 or TRBD2 (5 bases each). The CDR3 consists of 15 residues. The germline CDR1 and CDR2 sequences are LGHNA and YSLEER. V shed 0 bases and J shed 5 bases, with 12 bases lying between them.

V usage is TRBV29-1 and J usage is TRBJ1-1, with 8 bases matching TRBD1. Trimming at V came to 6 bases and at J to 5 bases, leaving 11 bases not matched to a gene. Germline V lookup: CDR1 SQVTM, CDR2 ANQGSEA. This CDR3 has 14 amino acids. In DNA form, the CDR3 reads TGCAGCGTGCGAGGGCAGGGGGCTAATACTGAAGCTTTCTTT. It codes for CSVRGQGANTEAFF.

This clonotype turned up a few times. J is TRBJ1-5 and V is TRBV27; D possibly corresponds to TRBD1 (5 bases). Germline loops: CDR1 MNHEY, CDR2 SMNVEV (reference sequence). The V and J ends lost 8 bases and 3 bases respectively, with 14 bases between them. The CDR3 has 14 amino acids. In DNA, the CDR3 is TGTGCCAGCGGGACGGGGTCTGTCAATCAGCCCCAGCATTTT. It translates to CASGTGSVNQPQHF.

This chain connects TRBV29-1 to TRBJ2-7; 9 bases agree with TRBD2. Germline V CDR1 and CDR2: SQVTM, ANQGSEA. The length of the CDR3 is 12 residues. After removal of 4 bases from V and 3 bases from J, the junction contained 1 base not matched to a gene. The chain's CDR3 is CSVASGVYEQYF. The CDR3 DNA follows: TGCAGCGTTGCTAGCGGGGTCTACGAGCAGTACTTC.

CDR3 loop: CSYGGTPYEQYF. The CDR3 DNA reads TGCAGCTACGGCGGGACCCCCTACGAGCAGTACTTC. The rearrangement joins TRBV29-1 to TRBJ2-7, with D possibly matching TRBD2 (6 bases). V was trimmed by 8 bases and J by 2 bases, leaving 13 bases between them. The CDR3 has 12 amino acids. The germline V gene has CDR1 SQVTM and CDR2 ANQGSEA.

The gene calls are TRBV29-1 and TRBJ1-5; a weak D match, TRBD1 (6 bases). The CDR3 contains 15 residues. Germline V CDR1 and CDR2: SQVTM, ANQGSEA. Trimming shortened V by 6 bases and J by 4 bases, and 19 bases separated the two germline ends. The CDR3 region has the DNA TGCAGCGTAACAGGGTTGAATGGTAGTAATCAGCCCCAGCATTTT. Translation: CSVTGLNGSNQPQHF.

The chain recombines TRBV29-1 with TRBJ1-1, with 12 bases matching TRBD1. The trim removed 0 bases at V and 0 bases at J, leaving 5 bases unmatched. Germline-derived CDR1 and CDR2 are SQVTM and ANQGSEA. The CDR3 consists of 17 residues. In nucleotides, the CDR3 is TGCAGCGTTGAAGATTGGGGACAGGGGGCTCTGAACACTGAAGCTTTCTTT. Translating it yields CSVEDWGQGALNTEAFF. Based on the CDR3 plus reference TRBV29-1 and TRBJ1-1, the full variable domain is SAVISQKPSRDICQRGTSLTIQCQVDSQVTMMFWYRQQPGQSLTLIATANQGSEATYESGFVIDKFPISRPNLTFSTLTVSNMSPEDSSIYLCSVEDWGQGALNTEAFFGQGTRLTVV.

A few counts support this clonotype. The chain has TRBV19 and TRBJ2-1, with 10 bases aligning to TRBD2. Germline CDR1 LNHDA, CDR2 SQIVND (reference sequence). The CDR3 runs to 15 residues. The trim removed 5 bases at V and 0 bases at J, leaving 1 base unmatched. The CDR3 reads CASSPSGSSYNEQFF. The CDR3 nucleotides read TGTGCCAGTAGTCCTAGCGGGAGCTCCTACAATGAGCAGTTCTTC.

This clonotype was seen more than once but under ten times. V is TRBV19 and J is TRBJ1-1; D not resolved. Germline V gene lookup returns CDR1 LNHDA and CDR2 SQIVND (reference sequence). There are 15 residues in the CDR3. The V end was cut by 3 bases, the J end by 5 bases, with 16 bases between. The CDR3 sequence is CASSIPPLGRTEAFF. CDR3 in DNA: TGTGCCAGTAGTATCCCTCCGTTAGGAAGGACTGAAGCTTTCTTT.

The CDR3 DNA reads TGTGCCATCAGTGTATCGGGACTAGCGGCCTTAGGAGGTCGAGAGACCCAGTACTTC. Translated, it gives CAISVSGLAALGGRETQYF. V is TRBV10-3 and J is TRBJ2-5; 11 bases match TRBD2. Losses at the gene ends were 4 bases for V and 4 bases for J; bases not matched to a gene: 17. Germline CDR1 reads ENHRY; CDR2 reads SYGVKD. CDR3 length equals 19 residues.

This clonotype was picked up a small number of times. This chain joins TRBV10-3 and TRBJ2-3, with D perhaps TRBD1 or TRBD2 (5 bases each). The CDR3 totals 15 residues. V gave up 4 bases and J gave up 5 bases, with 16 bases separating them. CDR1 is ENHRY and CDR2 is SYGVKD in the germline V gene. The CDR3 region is CAISANEGWGDTQYF. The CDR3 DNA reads TGTGCCATCAGTGCGAATGAGGGGTGGGGAGATACGCAGTATTTT.

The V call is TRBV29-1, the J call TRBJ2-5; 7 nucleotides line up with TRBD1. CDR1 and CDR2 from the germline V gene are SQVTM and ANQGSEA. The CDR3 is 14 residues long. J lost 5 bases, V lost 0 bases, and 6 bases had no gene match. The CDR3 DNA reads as TGCAGCGTTGAAGATCGGCGACAGGGTGAGACCCAGTACTTC. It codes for CSVEDRRQGETQYF.

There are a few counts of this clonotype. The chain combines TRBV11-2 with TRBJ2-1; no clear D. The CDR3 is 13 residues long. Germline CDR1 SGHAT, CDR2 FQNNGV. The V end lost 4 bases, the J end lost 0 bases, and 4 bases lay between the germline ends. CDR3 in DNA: TGTGCCAGCAGCTGGAACTCCTACAATGAGCAGTTCTTC. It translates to CASSWNSYNEQFF.